This T cell receptor (beta chain) was sequenced in a study of cytomegalovirus exposure and HLA in healthy donors. Concerning this clone: Antigen: not known.

60 Vbeta and 13 Jbeta primers were used in PCR. Clones were read by immunoSEQ multiplex PCR, and TCRdb kept only the in-frame ones, dropping some. The repertoire includes a few hundred thousand clones, approximately 81% of them detected once, and 2.9% sits in the top ten. Regarding the study as a whole: The classifier reportedly diagnosed cytomegalovirus status with high sensitivity and specificity.

CDR3 length: 17 amino acids. V shed 5 bases and J 3 bases; nucleotides not matched to a gene: 15. CDR1 and CDR2 from the germline V gene are SNHLY and FYNNEI. The specimen was PBMCs. The TCR comes from a man younger than 40 in good health and CMV-seronegative. This chain connects TRBV2 to TRBJ1-2, with 7 bases fitting TRBD1. CDR3 loop: CASSPQPQGGWDYGYTF. CDR3 sequence (DNA): TGTGCCAGCAGTCCTCAACCCCAAGGGGGCTGGGACTATGGCTACACCTTC.